Each of the 25 T cell receptor beta chains below was sequenced from the same sample in a study of shared clonotypes between healthy human individuals. Cells designated naive CD8 were CD45RO-negative and were positively selected for CCR7, with terminally differentiated effector memory CD45RA+ cells excluded. Clones were read by immunoSEQ multiplex PCR, and TCRdb kept only the in-frame ones, dropping some. The repertoire includes fewer than 1 million clones, 96% of them detected once, and around 0.25% sits in the top ten. Sequencing used naive CD8+ T cells sorted from blood. These receptors came from a man in his thirties or forties in good health.

The chain employs TRBV9 and TRBJ2-1, with D perhaps given as TRBD1 or TRBD2 (5 bases each). Germline V gene sequence: CDR1 SGDLS, CDR2 YYNGEE. CDR3 length: 18 amino acids. The V and J ends lost 4 bases and 5 bases respectively, with 25 bases between them. This chain's CDR3 is CASSLTPEGEMTNNEQFF. The CDR3 nucleotides are TGTGCCAGCAGCCTCACCCCAGAAGGGGAGATGACTAACAATGAGCAGTTCTTC.

This clone was seen just once. The V and J genes are TRBV7-6 and TRBJ2-2; weak D call: TRBD1 (5 bases). The CDR3 extends over 13 amino acids. In germline, CDR1 is SGHVS, CDR2 FNYEAQ. V was pared by 1 base and J by 6 bases, with 6 bases between. CDR3 bases: TGTGCCAGCAGCTTAGAGGGGTCCGGGGAGCTGTTTTTT. Translated: CASSLEGSGELFF.

This chain joins TRBV5-4 and TRBJ1-2; D not resolved. V lost 4 bases and J lost 7, with 20 bases in between. Germline V gene sequence: CDR1 SGHNT, CDR2 YYREEE (reference sequence). The CDR3 spans 15 residues. The CDR3 is CASSRPGRQRVGYTF. CDR3 nucleotides: TGTGCCAGCAGCCGCCCTGGGAGGCAGAGGGTTGGCTACACCTTC.

J is TRBJ2-7 and V is TRBV5-1; D is perhaps TRBD2 (6 bases). CDR1 and CDR2 (germline): SGHRS, YFSETQ. The CDR3 runs 12 residues. V gave up 4 bases and J gave up 5 bases, with 10 bases separating them. The CDR3, as DNA: TGCGCCAGCAGCGCGCGGGGAAACGAGCAGTACTTC. It encodes CASSARGNEQYF.

The J gene is TRBJ2-6, the V gene TRBV6-5; the D gene is possibly TRBD1 (5 bases). V was clipped by 5 bases and J by 3 bases, with 11 bases between them. The CDR3 runs to 15 residues. The germline V gene has CDR1 MNHEY and CDR2 SVGAGI. The CDR3 spells CASSPQGIGANVLTF. CDR3 sequence (DNA): TGTGCCAGCAGTCCCCAGGGTATTGGGGCCAACGTCCTGACTTTC.

This clone occurred once. This chain links TRBV27 with TRBJ2-7; D not certain. This CDR3 is built from 15 residues. Between the trimmed V and J ends, which lost 0 bases and 4 bases, there was a span of 13 bases. Germline V gene sequence: CDR1 MNHEY, CDR2 SMNVEV (reference sequence). The DNA for the CDR3 is TGTGCCAGCAGTTTATCGAGTCGACCCGGTTACGAGCAGTACTTC. Protein product: CASSLSSRPGYEQYF.

The gene calls are TRBV4-1 and TRBJ1-2; D is unresolved. CDR3 length: 14 residues. The V end lost 1 base, the J end lost 4 bases, and 10 bases lay between the germline ends. In germline, CDR1 is MGHRA, CDR2 YSYEKL. The CDR3 sequence is CASSQVGSSYGYTF. The CDR3, as DNA: TGCGCCAGCAGCCAAGTAGGCAGCTCCTATGGCTACACCTTC.

The chain is built from TRBV11-2 and TRBJ2-4; weak D call: TRBD2 (6 bases). V was pared by 4 bases and J by 4 bases, with 8 bases between. This CDR3 is 13 amino acids long. Looked up from germline, CDR1 is SGHAT and CDR2 is FQNNGV. As DNA, the CDR3 is TGTGCCAGCAGCTCTGCGGGGAAAAACATTCAGTACTTC. It codes for CASSSAGKNIQYF.

The chain couples TRBV7-3 to TRBJ2-1; TRBD1 might be the D (5 bases). The CDR3 length is 13 residues. The germline V gene has CDR1 SGHTA and CDR2 FQGTGA. The V and J ends lost 4 bases and 5 bases respectively, with 9 bases between them. For the CDR3, the DNA is TGTGCCAGCAGCTCGGCAGGGAACAATGAGCAGTTCTTC. Amino acids: CASSSAGNNEQFF.

V usage is TRBV7-9 and J usage is TRBJ1-1; D may be TRBD1 (5 bases). Trimming removed 5 bases from V and 7 bases from J, with 11 bases in between. The germline gives CDR1 SEHNR, CDR2 FQNEAQ (reference sequence). The CDR3 is 12 amino acids. CDR3: CASSAYGGEAFF. CDR3 sequence (DNA): TGTGCCAGCAGCGCGTACGGGGGTGAAGCTTTCTTT.

CDR3: CASSQGTTLPYEQYF. As DNA, the CDR3 is TGCGCCAGCAGCCAAGGAACTACTTTACCCTACGAGCAGTACTTC. The rearrangement uses TRBV4-1 and TRBJ2-7; D is unclear. With 1 base removed from V and 2 bases from J, the gap between germline ends came to 12 bases. CDR1 is MGHRA, CDR2 YSYEKL, per germline. The CDR3 is 15 residues long.

The chain uses TRBV5-5 and TRBJ1-5; TRBD1 might be the D (5 bases). The CDR3 has 16 amino acids. CDR1 and CDR2 from the germline V gene are SGHKS and YYEKEE (reference sequence). Trimming pared 0 bases from V and 9 bases from J, leaving 19 bases between. As DNA, the CDR3 is TGTGCCAGCAGCTTGGCCTTGGGGCAGTTCCCTGGGCCCCAGCATTTT. This encodes CASSLALGQFPGPQHF.

This clone was detected once. This chain uses TRBV21-1 with TRBJ2-7; the table's D call, TRBD2, was not checked against the DNA. TRBV21-1 is a listed pseudogene. The CDR3 has 16 residues. The CDR3 DNA sequence: TGTGCCAGCGGTGAAGGTTGCGGGCTGGACCCCTACGAGCAGTACTTC. Protein: CASGEGCGLDPYEQYF.

The V and J genes are TRBV14 and TRBJ2-1; tentatively, D is TRBD1 (5 bases). Germline values: CDR1 SGHDN, CDR2 FVKESK. This CDR3 region has 15 residues. V was shortened by 3 bases and J by 1 base, with 10 bases between the two germline ends. The CDR3 nucleotides are TGTGCCAGCAGCCATCAGACAGCATCCTACAATGAGCAGTTCTTC. Translating gives CASSHQTASYNEQFF.

The gene calls are TRBV7-8 and TRBJ2-1; 10 bases agree with TRBD1. The CDR3 is 16 amino acids. After removal of 5 bases from V and 3 bases from J, the junction contained 7 bases not matched to a gene. Germline V CDR1 and CDR2: SGHVS, FQNEAQ. CDR3 loop: CASSGTGTGDYNEQFF. The CDR3 nucleotides are TGTGCCAGCAGCGGGACCGGGACAGGGGACTACAATGAGCAGTTCTTC.

The V and J genes are TRBV7-9 and TRBJ2-5, with 7 bases aligning to TRBD1. With 4 bases clipped from V and 2 bases from J, the junction kept 1 base outside the gene matches. The CDR3 runs 13 residues. Germline CDR1 SEHNR, CDR2 FQNEAQ (reference sequence). CDR3 in DNA: TGTGCCAGCAGCTGGGACAGTCAAGAGACCCAGTACTTC. Its translation: CASSWDSQETQYF.

The chain has TRBV10-3 and TRBJ1-2; D not resolved. V was shortened by 6 bases and J by 8 bases, with 19 bases between the two germline ends. This CDR3 spans 14 amino acids. Germline V gene lookup returns CDR1 ENHRY and CDR2 SYGVKD. In DNA, the CDR3 is TGTGCCATCAGGGGCACGGACGGAGCGGAAGGCTACACCTTC. It encodes CAIRGTDGAEGYTF.

The gene calls are TRBV7-9 and TRBJ2-7; perhaps TRBD1 as D (6 bases). The CDR3 has 15 residues. Germline V CDR1 and CDR2: SEHNR, FQNEAQ (reference sequence). The germline V and J ends were trimmed by 8 bases and 5 bases, with 22 bases remaining between them. The CDR3 coding sequence is TGTGCCAGCCAGTCTGCTAACAGGGATATCCACGAGCAGTACTTC. Translating gives CASQSANRDIHEQYF. Filled out from reference TRBV7-9 and TRBJ2-7, the complete variable domain reads DTGVSQNPRHKITKRGQNVTFRCDPISEHNRLYWYRQTLGQGPEFLTYFQNEAQLEKSRLLSDRFSAERPKGSFSTLEIQRTEQGDSAMYLCASQSANRDIHEQYFGPGTRLTVT.

Remarks on this clone: Additional DNA sequences in this sample encode the identical CDR3. The J gene is TRBJ2-1, the V gene TRBV9; D not certain. Germline V gives CDR1 SGDLS, CDR2 YYNGEE. This CDR3 has 10 amino acids. Between the trimmed V and J ends, which lost 7 bases and 5 bases, there was a span of 4 bases. The CDR3 DNA reads TGTGCCAGCGGGAACAATGAGCAGTTCTTC. It translates to CASGNNEQFF.

The gene calls are TRBV5-8 and TRBJ2-7; 7 bases line up with TRBD2. The CDR3 is 14 residues long. V shed 5 bases and J 0 bases; nucleotides not matched to a gene: 5. Germline values: CDR1 SGHTS, CDR2 YDEGEE. The CDR3 sequence: CASSQRDNSYEQYF. CDR3 nucleotide sequence: TGTGCCAGCAGTCAGCGGGATAACTCCTACGAGCAGTACTTC.

This chain uses TRBV30 with TRBJ2-1, with no clear D. CDR1 is GTSNPN, CDR2 SVGIG, per germline (reference sequence). This CDR3 spans 13 amino acids. The germline V and J ends were trimmed by 0 bases and 6 bases, with 9 bases remaining between them. This CDR3 is CAWSVGPGNEQFF. CDR3 DNA sequence: TGTGCCTGGAGTGTGGGTCCGGGCAATGAGCAGTTCTTC.

This chain joins TRBV27 and TRBJ1-1, with D maybe TRBD1 (6 bases). This CDR3 has 14 amino acids. Trimming removed 6 bases at V and 0 bases at J, with 11 bases between. CDR1 and CDR2 (germline): MNHEY, SMNVEV (reference sequence). The CDR3 DNA reads as TGTGCCAGCAGCTGGACAGTTATGAACACTGAAGCTTTCTTT. Protein sequence: CASSWTVMNTEAFF.

The rearrangement links TRBV7-9 to TRBJ1-1, with 10 bases matching TRBD1. The ends lost 5 bases at V and 6 bases at J; junction bases unmatched: 6. Germline V gene sequence: CDR1 SEHNR, CDR2 FQNEAQ (reference sequence). The CDR3 extends over 14 amino acids. CDR3 nucleotides: TGTGCCAGCAGCGGGGGACAGGGGTTCCCTGAAGCTTTCTTT. Translating it yields CASSGGQGFPEAFF.

This clone was picked up one time. This specimen includes other DNA sequences encoding the same CDR3. This chain connects TRBV28 to TRBJ2-1; D gene unclear. Germline V lookup: CDR1 MDHEN, CDR2 SYDVKM. The CDR3 is 11 residues long. V lost 2 bases to trimming and J lost 7 bases, with 3 bases between them. The CDR3 loop is CASSLINEQFF. The CDR3 coding sequence is TGTGCCAGCAGTTTAATTAATGAGCAGTTCTTC. The entire variable domain, with the rest obtained from reference TRBV28 and TRBJ2-1, is as follows: DVKVTQSSRYLVKRTGEKVFLECVQDMDHENMFWYRQDPGLGLRLIYFSYDVKMKEKGDIPEGYSVSREKKERFSLILESASTNQTSMYLCASSLINEQFFGPGTRLTVL.

The chain is built from TRBV7-2 and TRBJ2-5; 7 nucleotides align to TRBD1. Germline V gene data show CDR1 as SGHTA and CDR2 as FQGNSA. The CDR3 has 16 residues. V lost 2 bases to trimming and J lost 5 bases; unmatched junction nucleotides: 11. The CDR3 DNA sequence: TGTGCCAGCAGCTTACTTCCGACAGGGTATCGGGAGACCCAGTACTTC. The encoded protein is CASSLLPTGYRETQYF.